The present T cell receptor (beta chain) was sequenced within a study of T-cell memory formation after mild COVID-19. Study information: There were largely donor-specific TCR clusters. Study-wide findings and caveats: CD4+ contracting clones were mainly CM and EM; CD8+ ones, EMRA. Memory sampled before infection contained some responding clones, suggesting cross-reactive memory joined.

A single record per CDR3 protein comes from TCRdb applying MiXCR to the 5' RACE reads. This table holds 65,000 to 90,000 distinct CDR3 sequences, more than 10% found once. The junction had 10 bases not matched to a gene; V was cut back by 0 bases and J by 7 bases. Germline values: CDR1 SGHRS, CDR2 YFSETQ. This CDR3 is 16 amino acids long. This clonotype has a count of ten or more. Antigen: not known. This clonotype was obtained from a young man who had mild COVID-19 (a few samples of this study predate the infection). Cell type and time point are not known. The chain uses TRBV5-1 and TRBJ2-1; 7 bases are a match to TRBD1. Material for sequencing was PBMCs or a T cell subset sorted from them (not recorded which). DNA for the CDR3: TGCGCCAGCAGCTTGGCCGAGGGACAGTTAGGGAATGAGCAGTTCTTC. Translation gives CASSLAEGQLGNEQFF.